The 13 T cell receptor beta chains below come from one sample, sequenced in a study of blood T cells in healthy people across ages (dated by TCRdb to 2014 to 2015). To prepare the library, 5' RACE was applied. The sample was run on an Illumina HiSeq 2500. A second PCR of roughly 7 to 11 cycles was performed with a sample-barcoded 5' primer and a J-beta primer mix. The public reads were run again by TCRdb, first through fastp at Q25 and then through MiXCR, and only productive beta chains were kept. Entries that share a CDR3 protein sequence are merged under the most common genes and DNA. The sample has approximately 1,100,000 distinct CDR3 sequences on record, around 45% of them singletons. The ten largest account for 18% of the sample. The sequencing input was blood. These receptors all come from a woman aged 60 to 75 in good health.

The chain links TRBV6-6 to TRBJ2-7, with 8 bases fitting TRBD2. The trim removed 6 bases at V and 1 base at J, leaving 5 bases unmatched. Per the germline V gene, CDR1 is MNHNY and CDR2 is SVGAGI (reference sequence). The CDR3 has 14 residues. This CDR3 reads CASSTPGGSYEQYF. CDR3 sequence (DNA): TGTGCCAGCAGCACCCCGGGGGGGTCCTACGAGCAGTACTTC.

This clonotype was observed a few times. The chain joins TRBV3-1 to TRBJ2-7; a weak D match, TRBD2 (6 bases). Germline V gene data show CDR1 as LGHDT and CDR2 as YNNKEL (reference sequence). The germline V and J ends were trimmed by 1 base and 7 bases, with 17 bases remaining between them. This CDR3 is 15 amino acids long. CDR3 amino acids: CASSQVSEGMREQYF. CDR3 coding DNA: TGTGCCAGCAGCCAAGTATCGGAGGGGATGCGAGAGCAGTACTTC.

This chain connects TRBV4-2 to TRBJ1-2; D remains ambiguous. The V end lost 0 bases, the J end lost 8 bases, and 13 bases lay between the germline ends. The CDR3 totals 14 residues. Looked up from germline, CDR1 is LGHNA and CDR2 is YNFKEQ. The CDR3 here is CASSQEKREGGYTF. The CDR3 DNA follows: TGTGCCAGCAGCCAAGAGAAAAGGGAAGGGGGCTACACCTTC.

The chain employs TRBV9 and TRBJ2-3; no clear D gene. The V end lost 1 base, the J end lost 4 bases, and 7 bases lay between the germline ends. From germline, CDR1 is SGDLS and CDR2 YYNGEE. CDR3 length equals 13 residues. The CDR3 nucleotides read TGTGCCAGCAGCGTAATCTCCGCAGATACGCAGTATTTT. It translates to CASSVISADTQYF.

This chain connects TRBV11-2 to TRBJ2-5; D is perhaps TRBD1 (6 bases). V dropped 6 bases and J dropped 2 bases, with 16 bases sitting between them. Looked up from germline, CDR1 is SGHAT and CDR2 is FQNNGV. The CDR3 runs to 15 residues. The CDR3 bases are TGTGCCAGCAGTTCTTTACAGGGTCATCAAGAGACCCAGTACTTC. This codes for CASSSLQGHQETQYF.

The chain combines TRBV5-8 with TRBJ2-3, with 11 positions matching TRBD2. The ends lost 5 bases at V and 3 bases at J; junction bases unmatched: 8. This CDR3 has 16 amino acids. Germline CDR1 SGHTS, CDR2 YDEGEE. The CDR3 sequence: CASSLLSGRVTDTQYF. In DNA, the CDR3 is TGTGCCAGCAGTCTTCTTAGCGGGAGGGTTACAGATACGCAGTATTTT.

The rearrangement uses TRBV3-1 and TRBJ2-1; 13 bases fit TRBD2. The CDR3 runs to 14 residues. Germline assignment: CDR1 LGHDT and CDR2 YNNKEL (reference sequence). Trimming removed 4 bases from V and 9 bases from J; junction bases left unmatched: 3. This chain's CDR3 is CASSRTSGRCEQFF. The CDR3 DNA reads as TGTGCCAGCAGCCGGACTAGCGGGAGATGTGAGCAGTTCTTC.

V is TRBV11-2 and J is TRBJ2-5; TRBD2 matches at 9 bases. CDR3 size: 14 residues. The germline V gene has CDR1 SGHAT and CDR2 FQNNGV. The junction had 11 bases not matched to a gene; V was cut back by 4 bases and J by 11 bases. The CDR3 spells CASSWVAGVNEQYF. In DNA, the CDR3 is TGTGCCAGCAGCTGGGTAGCGGGAGTGAATGAGCAGTACTTC.

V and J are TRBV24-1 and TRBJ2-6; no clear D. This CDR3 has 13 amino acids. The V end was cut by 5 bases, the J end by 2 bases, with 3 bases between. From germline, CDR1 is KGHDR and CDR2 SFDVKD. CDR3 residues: CATSGTGANVLTF. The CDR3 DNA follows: TGTGCCACCAGTGGTACTGGGGCCAACGTCCTGACTTTC.

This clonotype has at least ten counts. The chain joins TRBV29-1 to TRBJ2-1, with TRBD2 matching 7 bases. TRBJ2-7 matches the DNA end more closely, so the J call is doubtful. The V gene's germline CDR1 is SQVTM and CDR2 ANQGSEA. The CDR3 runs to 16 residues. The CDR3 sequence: CSAKERDRSSYNEQYF. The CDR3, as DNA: TGCAGCGCAAAAGAGCGGGATAGGAGCTCCTACAATGAGCAGTACTTC.

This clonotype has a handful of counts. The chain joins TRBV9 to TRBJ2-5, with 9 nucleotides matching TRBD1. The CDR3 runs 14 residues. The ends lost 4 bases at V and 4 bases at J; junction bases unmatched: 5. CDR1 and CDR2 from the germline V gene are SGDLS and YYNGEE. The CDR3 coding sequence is TGTGCCAGCAGCTTCGACAGGGGGTCAGAGACCCAGTACTTC. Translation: CASSFDRGSETQYF.

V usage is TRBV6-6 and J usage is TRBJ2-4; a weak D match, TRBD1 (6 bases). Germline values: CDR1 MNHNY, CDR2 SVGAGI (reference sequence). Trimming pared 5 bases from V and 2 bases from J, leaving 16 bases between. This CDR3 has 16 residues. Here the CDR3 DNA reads TGTGCCAGCAGTACGACAAATACAGGGTCCAAAAACATTCAGTACTTC. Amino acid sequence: CASSTTNTGSKNIQYF.

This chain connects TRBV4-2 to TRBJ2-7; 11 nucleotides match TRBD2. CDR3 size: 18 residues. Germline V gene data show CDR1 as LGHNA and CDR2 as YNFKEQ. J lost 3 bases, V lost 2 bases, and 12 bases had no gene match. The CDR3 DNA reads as TGTGCCAGCAGCCAATCTAGCGGGAGGCCTCCCTCACGCTACGAGCAGTACTTC. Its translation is CASSQSSGRPPSRYEQYF.